Below, 7 T cell receptor beta chains from the same sample are listed, as sequenced in a study of regulatory T cells in long-lasting Graves disease. Sequencing libraries for TCR beta were prepared with iRepertoire HTBI primers and Arm-PCR of CDR3 regions. TCRdb independently ran MiXCR on the multiplex PCR reads; one entry per CDR3 protein. The table includes about 540,000 distinct CDR3 sequences, approximately 13% detected once. Indicated time point: newly diagnosed GD, antithyroid drugs for less than 3 months. Scientists built the TCR library using RNA that was extracted from PBMCs. A further study also used this sample, focusing on T cells in Graves' hyperthyroidism and ophthalmopathy.

The sample consisted of peripheral blood mononuclear cells (PBMCs), taken at new diagnosis, from a patient treated with antithyroid drugs. These receptors came from a man in his thirties or forties with Graves disease.

Concerning this clonotype: Since a much larger clone is just one base distant, this may be a read error. The CDR3 sequence is CAGSFLSYNEQFF. The CDR3 region has the DNA TGTGCCGGCAGCTTTTTGTCCTACAATGAGCAGTTCTTC. The rearrangement uses TRBV7-2 and TRBJ2-1; D is unclear. Germline CDR1 reads SGHTA; CDR2 reads FQGNSA. CDR3 size: 13 residues.

This clonotype was observed a few times. The chain links TRBV24-1 to TRBJ2-3; TRBD1 agrees at 10 bases. Germline loops: CDR1 KGHDR, CDR2 SFDVKD. This CDR3 contains 16 residues. Trimming cost V 3 bases and J 1 base; bases outside gene matches: 3. The CDR3 DNA sequence: TGTGCCACCAGTGATCCCGGGACAGGGGGCACAGATACGCAGTATTTT. Translated, it gives CATSDPGTGGTDTQYF.

This clonotype was counted only a few times. This rearrangement joins TRBV30 to TRBJ1-1; D is ambiguous. The V and J ends lost 4 bases and 1 base respectively, with 13 bases between them. Germline V gene lookup returns CDR1 GTSNPN and CDR2 SVGIG (reference sequence). CDR3 length: 14 residues. CDR3 DNA sequence: TGTGCCTGGACCTACGGGCCACAGAACACTGAAGCTTTCTTT. Its translation is CAWTYGPQNTEAFF.

This clonotype was observed at least ten times. The chain joins TRBV10-3 to TRBJ2-7; 8 bases are shared with TRBD2. The J segment lost 6 bases and the V segment lost 2 bases, leaving 6 bases of the junction unmatched. CDR1 and CDR2 (germline): ENHRY, SYGVKD. This CDR3 comprises 14 residues. The CDR3 loop is CAISEREGEGEQYF. The CDR3 DNA reads TGTGCCATCAGTGAGCGGGAGGGGGAAGGCGAGCAGTACTTC.

As to this clonotype: Only one base separates this from a far larger clonotype, so it likely reflects a read error. The gene calls are TRBV2 and TRBJ1-4; D remains ambiguous. Trimming left V 7 bases short and J 6 bases short, with 21 bases between. There are 16 residues in the CDR3. Per the germline V gene, CDR1 is SNHLY and CDR2 is FYNNEI. CDR3 residues: CASISSREERYEKLFF. Written as DNA, the CDR3 is TGTGCCAGCATAAGTTCAAGAGAGGAACGCTATGAAAAACTGTTTTTT.

This clonotype was found a few times. This chain links TRBV30 with TRBJ1-2, with D perhaps matching TRBD1 (5 bases). The germline CDR1 and CDR2 sequences are GTSNPN and SVGIG (reference sequence). CDR3 length equals 11 residues. This CDR3 reads CAWGGGAGYTF. CDR3 in DNA: TGTGCTTGGGGGGGGGGAGCTGGCTACACCTTC. Filled out from reference TRBV30 and TRBJ1-2, the complete variable domain reads SQTIHQWPATLVQPVGSPLSLECTVEGTSNPNLYWYRQAAGRGLQLLFYSVGIGQISSEVPQNLSASRPQDRQFILSSKKLLLSDSGFYLCAWGGGAGYTFGSGTRLTVV.

This clonotype was picked up many times. V gene TRBV7-3 combines with J gene TRBJ2-7; 13 bases align to TRBD2. Germline V gene sequence: CDR1 SGHTA, CDR2 FQGTGA. V gave up 5 bases and J gave up 5 bases; unmatched junction bases: 6. The CDR3 has 15 residues. The CDR3 nucleotides read TGTGCCAGCAGCCCGACTAGCGGGAGGCCCCACGAGCAGTACTTC. Its translation: CASSPTSGRPHEQYF.